This T cell receptor beta chain was recovered during a study of vaccination and CD4 T cells after COVID-19. As concerns this clonotype: Its antigen is currently unknown.

Oncomine TCR Beta short-read sequencing was applied to DNA from cultured CD4+ T cells. TCRdb recomputed calls from the PCR reads with MiXCR, one row per CDR3 protein. This sample yields roughly 12,000 distinct CDR3 sequences, of which about 32% are seen a single time; more than 30% belongs to the top ten. Treatment described: approximately 11-day PBMC culture with coronavirus spike peptide pools or control peptides (ViraFEST assay). V trimming: 3 bases; J trimming: 3 bases; junction bases outside the gene matches: 5. This CDR3 has 14 amino acids. CDR1 and CDR2 (germline): DFQATT, SNEGSKA (reference sequence).

V is TRBV20-1 and J is TRBJ1-5; 7 bases agree with TRBD1. The TCR was taken from a human donor who received a COVID-19 vaccine. The material sequenced was CD4+ T cells from blood, cultured in vitro, taken before SARS-CoV-2 vaccination. The CDR3 DNA reads TGCAGTGCTAGGAACAGGGGAATCAATCAGCCCCAGCATTTT. Protein: CSARNRGINQPQHF.